The 8 T cell receptor beta chains reported below all come from one sample, sequenced in a study of tumor-infiltrating lymphocytes in primary liver carcinoma. TCR beta cDNA came from roughly 550 ng total RNA, primed with a constant-region primer. Each TCR beta library was derived from three nested multiplex PCR rounds that employed slightly modified ARM-PCR. The first two PCR rounds used TRBV1-TRBV30 primers with a Cbeta primer, approximately 9 cycles each. In TCRdb, the multiplex PCR reads were re-called with MiXCR into one record per CDR3 protein. The table records approximately 99,000 distinct CDR3 sequences, roughly 69% of them present only once. Investigators took RNA and DNA out together from roughly 21-30 mg of unsorted bulk tissue. Specimen: liver tumor tissue from sampling region 5. Indicated subset: tumor region T5, tumor centre. Receptors originate from an older woman with primary liver carcinoma and hepatitis B virus infection.

At least ten counts were recorded for this clonotype. The V gene is TRBV12-3 or TRBV12-4, the J gene TRBJ1-1; a weak D match, TRBD1 (6 bases). This CDR3 has 14 residues. Trimming pared 6 bases from V and 1 base from J, leaving 12 bases between. CDR3 loop: CASSFTGSNTEAFF. In DNA form, the CDR3 reads TGTGCCAGCAGCTTCACAGGGTCGAACACTGAAGCTTTCTTT.

On this clonotype itself: At one end, the junction sequence differs from germline, possibly due to a read error. The chain combines TRBV7-9 with TRBJ2-3, with 8 bases aligning to TRBD1. The CDR3 extends over 15 amino acids. Germline CDR1 and CDR2: SEHNR and FQNEAQ (reference sequence). CDR3: CARSFGQGAGGTQYF. CDR3 nucleotide sequence: TGTGCCCGCAGCTTCGGTCAGGGGGCTGGGGGTACGCAGTATTTT.

A word on this clonotype: This is likely a read error, given that the CDR3 carries no conserved phenylalanine or tryptophan at its end. The chain has TRBV5-4 and TRBJ2-7; D remains ambiguous. Germline V gene data show CDR1 as SGHNT and CDR2 as YYREEE (reference sequence). This CDR3 is 14 amino acids long. CDR3 in DNA: TGTACCAGCAGCTTGGAAATGGAAACCGGAGAGCAGTACATC. Amino acids: CTSSLEMETGEQYI.

This clonotype was recorded at least ten times. CDR3 nucleotide sequence: TGTGCCTGGGCTACGGACTACAATCAGCCCCAGCATTTT. Translation: CAWATDYNQPQHF. V and J are TRBV30 and TRBJ1-5; no clear D. Germline values: CDR1 GTSNPN, CDR2 SVGIG (reference sequence). CDR3 length: 13 residues. Trimming pared 5 bases from V and 3 bases from J, leaving 11 bases between.

As to this clonotype: Sequence at one end of the junction differs from germline and may be a read error. This chain uses TRBV11-3 with TRBJ2-3; D gene uncertain. The germline gives CDR1 SGHNT, CDR2 YENEEA. This CDR3 has 13 amino acids. CDR3 nucleotides: TGTGCCAACAGCTTAGGCCCCACGGATACGCAGTACTTT. Translating gives CANSLGPTDTQYF.

To note about this clonotype: The junction shows a germline mismatch at one end, possibly a read error. The chain joins TRBV11-2 to TRBJ2-5, with TRBD2 matching 7 bases. The CDR3 totals 15 residues. CDR1 is SGHAT and CDR2 is FQNNGV in the germline V gene. The CDR3 loop reads CASSPRTRTQETHYF. CDR3 nucleotide sequence: TGTGCCAGCAGCCCAAGGACTAGAACACAAGAGACCCATTATTTC.

V gene TRBV11-2 combines with J gene TRBJ2-7, with 14 positions matching TRBD2. The V gene's germline CDR1 is SGHAT and CDR2 FQNNGV. The CDR3 contains 20 residues. The chain's CDR3 is CASGTLQGVGLAGAIYEQYF. The DNA for the CDR3 is TGTGCTAGCGGCACTCTACAGGGGGTGGGACTAGCGGGAGCGATCTACGAGCAGTACTTC.

About this clonotype: This CDR3 is missing its conserved last phenylalanine or tryptophan, likely due to a read error. The CDR3, as DNA: TGTGTCTGGAGTGTTTCACAGGGAGTCCGCATCTATGGCTACACCTCC. Protein product: CVWSVSQGVRIYGYTS. This chain connects TRBV30 to TRBJ1-2; tentatively, D is TRBD1 (6 bases). The CDR3 sequence is 16 residues long. Per germline, CDR1 GTSNPN and CDR2 SVGIG (reference sequence).